This T cell receptor (beta chain) came from a study of response to subunit inactivated influenza vaccine. Notes on the study in general: The authors offered the suggestion that each seasonal influenza vaccination recruits few new T cells.

Germline assignment: CDR1 MDHEN and CDR2 SYDVKM. With 7 bases removed from V and 2 bases from J, the gap between germline ends came to 11 bases. The CDR3 is 13 residues long. TCRdb processed the RT-PCR reads anew with MiXCR; each CDR3 protein has one entry. The repertoire holds 650,000 to 800,000 distinct CDR3 sequences, with less than 20% as singletons. This clonotype was observed a few times. Its target is not known. Sequenced here: PBMCs from blood, sampled approximately 5 days after vaccination. The clonotype originates from a man aged 45 to 65 who received an inactivated influenza vaccine. The chain is built from TRBV28 and TRBJ1-2; D might be TRBD1 (6 bases). The CDR3 DNA follows: TGTGCCAGCATGTGGGGGGCAAACTATGGCTACACCTTC. It encodes CASMWGANYGYTF.